The 32 T cell receptor beta chains in this list originate from one sample, sequenced in a study of OX40 agonist ivuxolimab in advanced cancers. TCRdb's table, derived via immunoSEQ multiplex PCR, lists solely in-frame clones and lacks some. The data hold 60,000 to 90,000 clones, with around 87% observed a single time. The material was CD4+ or CD8+ T cells sorted from blood, obtained in a trial of the OX40 agonist ivuxolimab. These receptors originate from an adult with an advanced solid tumor such as melanoma, head and neck, liver or kidney cancer.

This clone was seen a few times. The genes are TRBV5-1 and TRBJ1-2; D ambiguous. Looked up from germline, CDR1 is SGHRS and CDR2 is YFSETQ. V shed 4 bases and J shed 1 base, with 11 bases lying between them. The CDR3 has 14 amino acids. Here the CDR3 reads CASSPSGSNYGYTF. CDR3 bases: TGCGCCAGCAGCCCTTCGGGGAGTAACTATGGCTACACCTTC. The full variable domain, in which reference TRBV5-1 and TRBJ1-2 provide the parts outside the CDR3, is KAGVTQTPRYLIKTRGQQVTLSCSPISGHRSVSWYQQTPGQGLQFLFEYFSETQRNKGNFPGRFSGRQFSNSRSEMNVSTLELGDSALYLCASSPSGSNYGYTFGSGTRLTVV.

The rearrangement uses TRBV30 and TRBJ1-1, with a possible D match to TRBD1 (5 bases). CDR1 and CDR2 from the germline V gene are GTSNPN and SVGIG (reference sequence). This CDR3 is built from 13 residues. The V end was cut by 2 bases, the J end by 6 bases, with 13 bases between. The DNA for the CDR3 is TGTGCCTGGAGTTGGTCGGGGGTGGCTGAAGCTTTCTTT. This encodes CAWSWSGVAEAFF.

The V gene is TRBV2, the J gene TRBJ1-2; D gene unclear. Germline assignment: CDR1 SNHLY and CDR2 FYNNEI. CDR3 length equals 17 residues. Between the trimmed V and J ends, which lost 6 bases and 3 bases, there was a span of 23 bases. CDR3 sequence: CASSPSEVGRSDYGYTF. The CDR3 DNA is TGTGCCAGCAGCCCTTCGGAGGTGGGGAGGTCTGACTATGGCTACACCTTC. The variable domain in full, completed from reference TRBV2 and TRBJ1-2, reads EPEVTQTPSHQVTQMGQEVILRCVPISNHLYFYWYRQILGQKVEFLVSFYNNEISEKSEIFDDQFSVERPDGSNFTLKIRSTKLEDSAMYFCASSPSEVGRSDYGYTFGSGTRLTVV.

This chain connects TRBV20-1 to TRBJ2-1; either TRBD1 or TRBD2 may fit D (5 bases each). This CDR3 contains 11 residues. The V and J ends lost 5 bases and 10 bases respectively, with 12 bases between them. Germline V gene lookup returns CDR1 DFQATT and CDR2 SNEGSKA (reference sequence). CDR3 sequence reads: CSAGGRGEQFF. The CDR3, as DNA: TGCAGTGCTGGGGGACGAGGCGAGCAGTTCTTC.

The chain couples TRBV5-4 to TRBJ1-2; possible D gene TRBD1, 6 bases. Trimming took off 0 bases at V and 7 bases at J, with 13 bases between the two ends. Germline V lookup: CDR1 SGHNT, CDR2 YYREEE (reference sequence). The CDR3 length is 14 residues. DNA for the CDR3: TGTGCCAGCAGCTTGGGACAGTCAGGGGTTGGCTACACCTTC. Translating gives CASSLGQSGVGYTF.

The chain recombines TRBV9 with TRBJ2-3; TRBD1 might be the D (6 bases). Germline assignment: CDR1 SGDLS and CDR2 YYNGEE. The CDR3 runs to 16 residues. V dropped 0 bases and J dropped 1 base, with 12 bases sitting between them. The CDR3 region is CASSVGGPGRTDTQYF. In DNA form, the CDR3 reads TGTGCCAGCAGCGTAGGGGGGCCCGGCCGCACAGATACGCAGTATTTT.

This rearrangement joins TRBV5-1 to TRBJ2-2, with D maybe TRBD1 (5 bases). Trimming took 0 bases from V and 7 from J, leaving 13 bases between them. This CDR3 has 15 residues. Germline values: CDR1 SGHRS, CDR2 YFSETQ. The CDR3 bases are TGCGCCAGCAGCTTGGTACAGAGCCAGGGCGGGGAGCTGTTTTTT. Protein: CASSLVQSQGGELFF.

The chain combines TRBV4-1 with TRBJ1-5; D gene ambiguous. V lost 7 bases, J lost 0 bases, and 7 bases lay in between. This CDR3 is built from 13 residues. The germline V gene has CDR1 MGHRA and CDR2 YSYEKL. The CDR3 spells CASKGDSNQPQHF. The CDR3 DNA reads TGCGCCAGCAAGGGAGATAGCAATCAGCCCCAGCATTTT.

The J gene is TRBJ1-4, the V gene TRBV7-9; D may be TRBD1 (5 bases). The CDR3 has 16 amino acids. Trimming pared 0 bases from V and 2 bases from J, leaving 10 bases between. Germline CDR1 and CDR2: SEHNR and FQNEAQ (reference sequence). Here the CDR3 DNA reads TGTGCCAGCAGCTTAGCGCGGGACTGGACTAATGAAAAACTGTTTTTT. This translates into CASSLARDWTNEKLFF. Filled out from reference TRBV7-9 and TRBJ1-4, the complete variable domain reads DTGVSQNPRHKITKRGQNVTFRCDPISEHNRLYWYRQTLGQGPEFLTYFQNEAQLEKSRLLSDRFSAERPKGSFSTLEIQRTEQGDSAMYLCASSLARDWTNEKLFFGSGTQLSVL.

This chain links TRBV19 with TRBJ1-5; 7 nucleotides match TRBD1. The CDR3 loop spans 16 amino acids. With 7 bases clipped from V and 7 bases from J, the junction kept 16 bases outside the gene matches. Germline loops: CDR1 LNHDA, CDR2 SQIVND (reference sequence). The CDR3 here is CASNINHGTVGQPQHF. The CDR3 DNA reads TGTGCCAGTAACATAAACCACGGGACAGTCGGACAGCCCCAGCATTTT. The complete variable domain, with remaining parts taken from reference TRBV19 and TRBJ1-5, reads DGGITQSPKYLFRKEGQNVTLSCEQNLNHDAMYWYRQDPGQGLRLIYYSQIVNDFQKGDIAEGYSVSREKKESFPLTVTSAQKNPTAFYLCASNINHGTVGQPQHFGDGTRLSIL.

This rearrangement joins TRBV9 to TRBJ2-7, with D hard to call. Trimming stripped 2 bases from V and 0 bases from J, with 9 bases between. The CDR3 has 14 residues. Looked up from germline, CDR1 is SGDLS and CDR2 is YYNGEE. CDR3 DNA: TGTGCCAGCAGCGTGTCCCCGGGCTCCTACGAGCAGTACTTC. Translation gives CASSVSPGSYEQYF.

The V call is TRBV7-2, the J call TRBJ2-3, with TRBD2 matching 7 bases. The CDR3 runs to 18 residues. Unmatched junction bases numbered 16, after V lost 0 bases and J lost 7 bases. The germline V gene encodes CDR1 SGHTA and CDR2 FQGNSA. Here the CDR3 DNA reads TGTGCCAGCAGCTTAGCCCCGAGGGCTAGCGGTCCCAGTTATACGCAGTATTTT. Encoded protein: CASSLAPRASGPSYTQYF.

The chain links TRBV7-2 to TRBJ2-2; 7 nucleotides match TRBD1. The CDR3 covers 16 residues. V was clipped by 1 base and J by 2 bases; unmatched bases: 4. The germline V gene has CDR1 SGHTA and CDR2 FQGNSA. DNA of the CDR3: TGTGCCAGCAGCTTAGTAGGGGGCGGTAACACCGGGGAGCTGTTTTTT. Residues: CASSLVGGGNTGELFF.

The J gene is TRBJ2-7, the V gene TRBV28; the D gene could be TRBD1 or TRBD2 (5 bases each). Deletions cut 6 bases from V and 5 bases from J, with 20 bases between. CDR1 is MDHEN and CDR2 is SYDVKM in the germline V gene. CDR3 size: 15 residues. CDR3 in DNA: TGTGCCAGCAGGACAACGGGACCCCCCAAAGACGAGCAGTACTTC. Translating gives CASRTTGPPKDEQYF.

Points on this clone: An end of the junction differs from the germline gene, which may be a read error. V and J are TRBV5-1 and TRBJ1-4, with a possible D match to TRBD1 (5 bases). Germline-derived CDR1 and CDR2 are SGHRS and YFSETQ. This CDR3 is 15 amino acids long. The CDR3 protein is CASRLGGAGVEKLFF. Written as DNA, the CDR3 is TGCGCCAGCAGGTTGGGGGGAGCAGGAGTTGAAAAACTGTTTTTT.

The V call is TRBV19, the J call TRBJ2-2, with D possibly TRBD1 on 6 matching bases. Trimming cost V 0 bases and J 0 bases, with 23 bases left between them. CDR1 is LNHDA, CDR2 SQIVND, per germline (reference sequence). This CDR3 is built from 21 residues. In DNA form, the CDR3 reads TGTGCCAGTAGTATAGATGGGCCCGGTATTTCGACAGGCTCGAACACCGGGGAGCTGTTTTTT. Translating gives CASSIDGPGISTGSNTGELFF.

CDR3: CASSPWTSGLSYEQYF. The DNA for the CDR3 is TGTGCCAGCAGTCCCTGGACTAGCGGCCTCTCCTACGAGCAGTACTTC. This chain links TRBV28 with TRBJ2-7; TRBD2 aligns across 10 bases. After removal of 5 bases from V and 0 bases from J, the junction contained 7 bases not matched to a gene. CDR1 and CDR2 from the germline V gene are MDHEN and SYDVKM. The CDR3 length is 16 residues.

CDR3 in amino acids: CSVSYRGVGETQYF. The DNA of the CDR3 is TGCAGCGTTTCTTACAGGGGAGTGGGGGAGACCCAGTACTTC. The rearrangement links TRBV29-1 to TRBJ2-5, with 7 bases identical to TRBD1. V lost 5 bases and J lost 5; bases outside the gene matches: 11. The CDR3 is 14 amino acids. Germline values: CDR1 SQVTM, CDR2 ANQGSEA.

The V gene is TRBV30, the J gene TRBJ2-4, with TRBD1 as a possible D gene (5 bases). CDR1 and CDR2 from the germline V gene are GTSNPN and SVGIG (reference sequence). This CDR3 is 14 amino acids long. V lost 1 base to trimming and J lost 6 bases, with 13 bases between them. CDR3 residues: CAWSAGRRGNIQYF. In nucleotides, the CDR3 is TGTGCCTGGAGTGCAGGGCGAAGAGGAAACATTCAGTACTTC.

V usage is TRBV9 and J usage is TRBJ2-3; D not certain. Between the trimmed V and J ends, which lost 0 bases and 3 bases, there was a span of 8 bases. Germline CDR1 SGDLS, CDR2 YYNGEE. The CDR3 is 14 amino acids. The CDR3 DNA follows: TGTGCCAGCAGCGTAGGGGTCAGTACAGATACGCAGTATTTT. Translating gives CASSVGVSTDTQYF. Drawing the rest from reference TRBV9 and TRBJ2-3, the complete variable domain is DSGVTQTPKHLITATGQRVTLRCSPRSGDLSVYWYQQSLDQGLQFLIQYYNGEERAKGNILERFSAQQFPDLHSELNLSSLELGDSALYFCASSVGVSTDTQYFGPGTRLTVL.

This chain uses TRBV9 with TRBJ2-5, with TRBD2 matching 9 bases. The CDR3 spans 16 residues. V dropped 0 bases and J dropped 3; count of bases not matched to a gene: 6. Germline V gives CDR1 SGDLS, CDR2 YYNGEE. The CDR3 reads CASSVDPSGVKETQYF. DNA of the CDR3: TGTGCCAGCAGCGTAGACCCTAGCGGGGTCAAAGAGACCCAGTACTTC.

The chain joins TRBV19 to TRBJ1-5, with D maybe TRBD1 (6 bases). CDR1 and CDR2 from the germline V gene are LNHDA and SQIVND (reference sequence). CDR3 size: 16 residues. Deletions cut 3 bases from V and 5 bases from J, with 17 bases between. This CDR3 is CASSILVGGPDQPQHF. CDR3 coding DNA: TGTGCCAGTAGTATTCTGGTGGGGGGGCCGGATCAGCCCCAGCATTTT.

The gene calls are TRBV28 and TRBJ2-7, with TRBD2 identical over 13 bases. This CDR3 contains 16 residues. The V and J ends lost 5 bases and 6 bases, in that order; junction bases with no gene match: 10. Germline-derived CDR1 and CDR2 are MDHEN and SYDVKM. The DNA of the CDR3 is TGTGCCAGCAGTAGGGGACTAGCGGGGAGCTTTCGCGAGCAGTACTTC. It yields the protein CASSRGLAGSFREQYF.

This clone has just one count. The chain uses TRBV30 and TRBJ1-2, with D possibly matching TRBD1 (6 bases). V lost 4 bases to trimming and J lost 6 bases, with 18 bases between them. The CDR3 runs 14 residues. Germline assignment: CDR1 GTSNPN and CDR2 SVGIG (reference sequence). Written as DNA, the CDR3 is TGTGCCTGGAAACAGGGAAGATTCGGGGATGGCTACACCTTC. This gives the protein CAWKQGRFGDGYTF.

This chain links TRBV6-1 with TRBJ1-1; D perhaps matches TRBD1 (5 bases). Trimming took off 3 bases at V and 5 bases at J, with 13 bases between the two ends. Germline V gene sequence: CDR1 MNHNS, CDR2 SASEGT. This CDR3 has 14 amino acids. The CDR3 sequence: CASSDLGVGTEAFF. The CDR3 DNA follows: TGTGCCAGCAGTGATCTGGGGGTAGGAACTGAAGCTTTCTTT.

This chain joins TRBV5-5 and TRBJ1-3; D is unclear. CDR3 size: 15 residues. Germline V gives CDR1 SGHKS, CDR2 YYEKEE (reference sequence). V was shortened by 0 bases and J by 0 bases, with 7 bases between the two germline ends. The CDR3 is CASSLAPTSGNTIYF. CDR3 nucleotide sequence: TGTGCCAGCAGCTTGGCGCCGACCTCTGGAAACACCATATATTTT.

This rearrangement joins TRBV5-4 to TRBJ1-1; 9 nucleotides agree with TRBD1. This CDR3 is 12 amino acids long. Germline V gene sequence: CDR1 SGHNT, CDR2 YYREEE (reference sequence). The V gene end was trimmed by 4 bases and the J gene end by 12 bases; junction bases not matched to a gene: 7. DNA for the CDR3: TGTGCCAGCAGCGGTAACAGGGGGCGGACTTTCTTT. It encodes CASSGNRGRTFF.

The chain is built from TRBV4-1 and TRBJ1-5; no definite D call. The CDR3 has 15 residues. V lost 0 bases, J lost 0 bases, and 6 bases lay in between. Germline-derived CDR1 and CDR2 are MGHRA and YSYEKL. CDR3 DNA: TGCGCCAGCAGCCAAGAATACAGTAGCAATCAGCCCCAGCATTTT. As protein: CASSQEYSSNQPQHF.

The V gene is TRBV2, the J gene TRBJ2-2; TRBD1 aligns across 7 bases. The CDR3 runs to 16 residues. The germline CDR1 and CDR2 sequences are SNHLY and FYNNEI. The ends lost 5 bases at V and 0 bases at J; junction bases unmatched: 6. In DNA, the CDR3 is TGTGCCAGCAGTAAATACAGGGGTGCGAACACCGGGGAGCTGTTTTTT. Amino acids: CASSKYRGANTGELFF.

This clone appeared once. V and J are TRBV18 and TRBJ1-6, with 12 bases matching TRBD1. There are 15 residues in the CDR3. Germline V gene data show CDR1 as KGHSH and CDR2 as LQKENI. V trimming: 2 bases; J trimming: 8 bases; junction bases outside the gene matches: 1. DNA for the CDR3: TGTGCCAGCTCACCAAGGGACAGGGGGCATTCACCCCTCCACTTT. Its protein product is CASSPRDRGHSPLHF.

V is TRBV5-1 and J is TRBJ2-1, with TRBD2 identical over 9 bases. The CDR3 is made up of 16 amino acids. The trim removed 2 bases at V and 1 base at J, leaving 4 bases unmatched. Germline V gene sequence: CDR1 SGHRS, CDR2 YFSETQ. CDR3 sequence reads: CASSFGAGGSYNEQFF. CDR3 bases: TGCGCCAGCAGCTTTGGTGCGGGAGGGTCCTACAATGAGCAGTTCTTC.

This chain links TRBV18 with TRBJ1-6; no reliable D call. V lost 2 bases to trimming and J lost 6 bases, with 11 bases between them. The CDR3 is 15 amino acids. Germline V gene lookup returns CDR1 KGHSH and CDR2 LQKENI. CDR3 sequence: CASSPSGEGNSPLHF. The CDR3, as DNA: TGTGCCAGCTCACCATCCGGGGAGGGTAATTCACCCCTCCACTTT.